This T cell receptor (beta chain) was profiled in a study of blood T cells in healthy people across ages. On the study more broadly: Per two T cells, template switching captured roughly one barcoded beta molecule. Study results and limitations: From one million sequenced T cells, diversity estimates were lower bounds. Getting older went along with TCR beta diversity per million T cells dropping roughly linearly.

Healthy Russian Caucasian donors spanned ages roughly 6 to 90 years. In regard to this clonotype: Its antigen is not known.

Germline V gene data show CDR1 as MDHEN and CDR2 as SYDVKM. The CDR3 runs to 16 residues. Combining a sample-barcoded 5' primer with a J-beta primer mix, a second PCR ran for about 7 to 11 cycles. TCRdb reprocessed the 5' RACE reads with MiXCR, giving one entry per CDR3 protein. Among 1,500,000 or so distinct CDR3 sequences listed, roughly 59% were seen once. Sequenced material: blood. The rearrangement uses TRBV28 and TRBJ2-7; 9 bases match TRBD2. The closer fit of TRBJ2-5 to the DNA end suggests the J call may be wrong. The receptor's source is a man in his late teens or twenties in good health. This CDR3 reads CASSLGASGDLETQYF. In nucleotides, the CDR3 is TGTGCCAGCAGTTTAGGGGCTAGCGGGGATTTGGAGACCCAGTACTTC.